The text below deals with one T cell receptor beta chain. What it binds is unknown. This CDR3 spans 13 amino acids. Per germline, CDR1 MNHEY and CDR2 SMNVEV (reference sequence). Trimming pared 4 bases from V and 6 bases from J, leaving 10 bases between. Everyone who gave samples was a healthy Caucasian. The entry originates in a study of identical twins. MiXCR, run by TCRdb on the 5' RACE reads, gives a single entry per CDR3 protein. The sample holds about 240,000 distinct CDR3 sequences, under 12% seen once. Study-level points and caveats: Insertions were fewer in abundant cord blood beta clonotypes, whereas memory repertoires showed none of this pattern. Zero-insertion analyses could be partly confounded by invariant MAIT and iNKT cells. Out-of-frame beta sequences exhibited a weaker degree of excess twin sharing.

The J gene is TRBJ1-5, the V gene TRBV27; D gene uncertain. The sequencing sample was made of memory T cells sorted from blood. The sequence derives from a man between 45 and 60 years old in good health. The CDR3 DNA follows: TGTGCCAGCAGTTCTCAACATGGTCAGCCCCAGCATTTT. Translation gives CASSSQHGQPQHF.